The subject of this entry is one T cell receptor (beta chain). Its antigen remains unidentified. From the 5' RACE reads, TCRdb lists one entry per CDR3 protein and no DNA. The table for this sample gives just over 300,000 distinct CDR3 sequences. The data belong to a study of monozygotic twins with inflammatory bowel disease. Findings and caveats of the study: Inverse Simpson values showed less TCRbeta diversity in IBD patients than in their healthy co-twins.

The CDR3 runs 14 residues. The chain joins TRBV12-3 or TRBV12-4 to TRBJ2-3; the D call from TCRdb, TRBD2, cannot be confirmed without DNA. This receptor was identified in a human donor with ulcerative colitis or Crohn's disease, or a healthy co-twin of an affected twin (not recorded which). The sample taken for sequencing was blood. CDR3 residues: CASSFQAGTDTQYF.